The rows below give T cell receptor beta chains drawn from one sample of a study of OX40 agonist ivuxolimab in advanced cancers. Clones were sequenced by immunoSEQ multiplex PCR, and TCRdb holds only the in-frame ones, with some missing. The repertoire has under 25,000 clones, over 75% of them found once; the top ten carry 30%. The source was CD4+ or CD8+ T cells sorted from blood, collected in a trial of the OX40 agonist ivuxolimab. These receptors originate from an adult with an advanced solid tumor such as melanoma, head and neck, liver or kidney cancer. The CDR3 runs from the conserved cysteine through the conserved F or W. A D gene is named only where the DNA matches it firmly. Clone sizes are given selectively: once, few, many, or a class where the clone is expanded.

V gene	D gene	J gene	clone size	CDR3 DNA	CDR3 protein
TRBV5-4	NA	TRBJ2-2	NA	TGTGCCAGCAGCTTGAGTTCGCCCCGGACCGGGGAGCTGTTTTTT	CASSLSSPRTGELFF
TRBV9	TRBD1	TRBJ2-1	NA	TGTGCCAGCAGCCCAGAGGGGACAGTCTACAATGAGCAGTTCTTC	CASSPEGTVYNEQFF
TRBV11-2	NA	TRBJ2-7	NA	TGTGCCAGCAGCCAACATGGCTACGAGCAGTACTTC	CASSQHGYEQYF
TRBV11-2	NA	TRBJ1-2	NA	TGTGCCAGCAGCTTAGTTTACGGATTAGAGTCCTATGGCTACACCTTC	CASSLVYGLESYGYTF
TRBV5-1	NA	TRBJ1-3	NA	TGCGCCAGCAGCTTGGGACAGTCCTCTGGAAACACCATATATTTT	CASSLGQSSGNTIYF
TRBV18	TRBD2	TRBJ2-5	NA	TGTGCCAGCTCACCACCAGCTAGCGGGGGGATCGAGACCCAGTACTTC	CASSPPASGGIETQYF
TRBV7-6	NA	TRBJ2-7	NA	TGTGCCAGCAGCTCCGAAGCGGCAGGAAACTACGAGCAGTACTTC	CASSSEAAGNYEQYF
TRBV5-1	TRBD1	TRBJ1-1	NA	TGCGCCAGCAGAGGGACAGGGGGCGGCACTGAAGCTTTCTTT	CASRGTGGGTEAFF
TRBV7-8	TRBD1	TRBJ2-5	NA	TGTGCCAGCAGCTCGACAGGGGTCAACCAAGAGACCCAGTACTTC	CASSSTGVNQETQYF
TRBV6-1	TRBD1	TRBJ2-2	NA	TGTGCCAGCAGTCGGGACAGGAACACCGGGGAGCTGTTTTTT	CASSRDRNTGELFF
TRBV13	NA	TRBJ1-2	NA	TGTGCCAGCAGCTTAGGGATGTTTGGGGCCCAGAACTATGGCTACACCTTC	CASSLGMFGAQNYGYTF
TRBV6-1	NA	TRBJ1-2	once	TGTGCCAGCGCCGGGACGGTAGCTAACTATGGCTACACCTTC	CASAGTVANYGYTF
TRBV19	TRBD2	TRBJ2-1	NA	TGTGCCAGCAAGGGACTAGCGGCGACCTACAATGAGCAGTTCTTC	CASKGLAATYNEQFF
TRBV6-1	NA	TRBJ1-1	NA	TGTGCCAGCAGAGACACTACAAGGAGCACTGAAGCTTTCTTT	CASRDTTRSTEAFF
TRBV6-4	NA	TRBJ1-6	NA	TGTGCCAGCAGTGACACAGGGAGTTCACCCCTCCACTTT	CASSDTGSSPLHF
TRBV29-1	TRBD1	TRBJ2-1	NA	TGCAGCGTATCCGGACAGGTTTCCTACAATGAGCAGTTCTTC	CSVSGQVSYNEQFF
TRBV6-1	TRBD1	TRBJ2-3	NA	TGTGCCAGCAGTGGAACAGGGGGCGCGTCTGATACGCAGTATTTT	CASSGTGGASDTQYF
TRBV5-4	NA	TRBJ2-7	once	TGTGCCAGCAGCTTGGGGGGATACGAGCAGTACTTC	CASSLGGYEQYF
TRBV7-8	NA	TRBJ2-1	NA	TGTGCCAGCAGCTTACGGTGGTCGGAGCAGTTCTTC	CASSLRWSEQFF
TRBV6-5	NA	TRBJ1-1	few	TGTGCCAGCAGACTTCCCGGGGACACTGAAGCTTTCTTT	CASRLPGDTEAFF
TRBV5-1	NA	TRBJ1-1	once	TGCGCCAGCAGGTTGAAGACGATGAACACTGAAGCTTTCTTT	CASRLKTMNTEAFF
TRBV27	TRBD1	TRBJ2-1	NA	TGTGCCAGCAGTTCTGGAGAGGGGACCAGGGGGTACAATGAGCAGTTCTTC	CASSSGEGTRGYNEQFF
TRBV27	TRBD1	TRBJ2-5	once	TGTGCCAGCAGTTCCCTCGGGACAGGGGGAGAGACCCAGTACTTC	CASSSLGTGGETQYF
TRBV30	TRBD2	TRBJ2-5	NA	TGTGCCTGGAGGCCCGGGACTAGCATCGGGGAGACCCAGTACTTC	CAWRPGTSIGETQYF
TRBV6-5	TRBD2	TRBJ2-3	once	TGTGCCAGCAGTTCCAGTAGCGGGGGGGCTGATACGCAGTATTTT	CASSSSSGGADTQYF
TRBV11-2	TRBD1	TRBJ1-4	NA	TGTGCCAGCAGCCGGGACAGGGCGGAGGGTGAAAAACTGTTTTTT	CASSRDRAEGEKLFF
TRBV5-6	TRBD2	TRBJ2-1	NA	TGTGCCAGCAGCTCTGGACTAGCGGCTAATGAGCAGTTCTTC	CASSSGLAANEQFF
TRBV5-6	NA	TRBJ1-1	NA	TGTGCCAGCACCTATGGGACGGGCCCCACTGAAGCTTTCTTT	CASTYGTGPTEAFF
TRBV5-4	NA	TRBJ1-3	NA	TGTGCCAGCAGGAGATACTCTGGAAACACCATATATTTT	CASRRYSGNTIYF
TRBV6-4	TRBD1	TRBJ2-1	few	TGTGCCAGCAGTCGGATGGGACAGGGGGCAGTCTACAATGAGCAGTTCTTC	CASSRMGQGAVYNEQFF
TRBV19	NA	TRBJ2-6	NA	TGTGCCAGTAGTATCATGGGTTTGGGACGTAATATAGCCTCTGGGGCCAACGTCCTGACTTTC	CASSIMGLGRNIASGANVLTF
TRBV18	NA	TRBJ1-4	NA	TGTGCCAGCTCACCAGGAGGGACTGGAGAAAAACTGTTTTTT	CASSPGGTGEKLFF
TRBV11-2	NA	TRBJ2-2	NA	TGTGCCAGCAGCTTAATGGCGCCGGACGTCACCCCCCCCGGGGAGCTGTTTTTT	CASSLMAPDVTPPGELFF
TRBV5-1	TRBD1	TRBJ1-4	NA	TGCGCCAGCAGCTTGAAGGGACAGGGGCTCGCTAATGAAAAACTGTTTTTT	CASSLKGQGLANEKLFF
TRBV2	NA	TRBJ1-1	medium-sized	TGTGCCAGCAGTCCGGTGGCAGGGCCAGAAGCTTTCTTT	CASSPVAGPEAFF
TRBV10-3	NA	TRBJ1-2	NA	TGTGCCATCAGTGAGACTTCAGAGTATGGCTACACCTTC	CAISETSEYGYTF
TRBV21-1	NA	TRBJ2-3	NA	TGTGCCAGCAGCGGTAGGAACAGGGGCCCTGCCACAGATACGCAGTATTTT	CASSGRNRGPATDTQYF
TRBV7-9	NA	TRBJ2-1	medium-sized	TGTGCCAGCAGCCGCGGGGCGGGGGCGCGATCCAATGAGCAGTTCTTC	CASSRGAGARSNEQFF
TRBV13	TRBD2	TRBJ2-2	NA	TGTGCCAGCAGCTTATGGGAGGGGACCGGGGAGCTGTTTTTT	CASSLWEGTGELFF
TRBV14	NA	TRBJ2-3	NA	TGTGCCAGCAGTGGGAGACAGGTGCCTTGGGATACGCAGTATTTT	CASSGRQVPWDTQYF
TRBV18	NA	TRBJ1-5	NA	TGTGCCAGCTCACCCTGGGGGAGCTTCAATCAGCCCCAGCATTTT	CASSPWGSFNQPQHF
TRBV6-1	NA	TRBJ1-1	NA	TGTGCCAGCAGTGAAGCGGGGACATTTACTGAAGCTTTCTTT	CASSEAGTFTEAFF
TRBV30	NA	TRBJ2-5	NA	TGTGCCTGGGGGGTGCTGAGGGAGCAGTACTTC	CAWGVLREQYF
TRBV19	TRBD1	TRBJ1-2	NA	TGTGCCAGTAGTCCCGGGACAGGACCTTCTAACTATGGCTACACCTTC	CASSPGTGPSNYGYTF
TRBV4-1	NA	TRBJ2-1	NA	TGCGCCAGCAGCCCTCAGCCCGGGACGAACAATGAGCAGTTCTTC	CASSPQPGTNNEQFF
TRBV7-8	NA	TRBJ1-6	NA	TGTGCCAGCAGCTTGGGTGAAAACTCACCCCTCCACTTT	CASSLGENSPLHF
TRBV5-4	NA	TRBJ2-1	NA	TGTGCCAGCAGCTTACGGACGATGTCGTATGAGCAGTTCTTC	CASSLRTMSYEQFF
TRBV18	NA	TRBJ1-1	NA	TGTGCCAGCTCACTTACCTCGGGCCGAAGCGCTGAAGCTTTCTTT	CASSLTSGRSAEAFF
TRBV7-9	NA	TRBJ1-2	NA	TGTGCCAGCAGCACCCGAGGGGGAAGGCCCTATGGCTACACCTTC	CASSTRGGRPYGYTF
TRBV4-1	TRBD2	TRBJ2-1	NA	TGCGCCAGCAGCCAAGAAACCGGGACTAGCGGGAGCGGAGAGCAGTTCTTC	CASSQETGTSGSGEQFF
TRBV21-1	NA	TRBJ1-1	few	TGTGCCAGCAGCAAAGTGAAGGCAGCCCTGGGCACTGAAGCTTTCTTT	CASSKVKAALGTEAFF
TRBV9	TRBD2	TRBJ2-5	NA	TGTGCCAGCAGCGTAGGTTTCGCTAGCGGGAGTCAGGGAGAGACCCAGTACTTC	CASSVGFASGSQGETQYF
TRBV6-5	NA	TRBJ1-1	NA	TGTGCCAGTCGGCGACGGACGGACACTGAAGCTTTCTTT	CASRRRTDTEAFF
TRBV2	NA	TRBJ2-2	NA	TGTGCCCAAGGGGGGGCGCTGGCCACCGGGGAGCTGTTTTTT	CAQGGALATGELFF
TRBV5-1	NA	TRBJ2-3	NA	TGCGCCAGCAGCTTGGTGTTTCGGGATACGCAGTATTTT	CASSLVFRDTQYF